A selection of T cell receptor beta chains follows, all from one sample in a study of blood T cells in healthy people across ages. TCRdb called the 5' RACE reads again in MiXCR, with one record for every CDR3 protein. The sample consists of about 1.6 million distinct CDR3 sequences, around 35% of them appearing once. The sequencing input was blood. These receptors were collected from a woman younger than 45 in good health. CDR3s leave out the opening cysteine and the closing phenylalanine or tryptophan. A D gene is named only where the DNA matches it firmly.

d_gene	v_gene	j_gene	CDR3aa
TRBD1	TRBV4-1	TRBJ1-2	ASSQGETGLWGYT
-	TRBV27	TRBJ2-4	ASSLATTFKEQY
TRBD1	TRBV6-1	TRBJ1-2	ASSESTGEAYGYT
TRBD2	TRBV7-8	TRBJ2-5	ASSPPLAGGGETQY
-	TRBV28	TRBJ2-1	ASSYSPSDYNEQF
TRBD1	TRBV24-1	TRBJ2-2	ATARRQGNTGELF
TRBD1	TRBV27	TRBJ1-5	ASRQGWGNQPQH
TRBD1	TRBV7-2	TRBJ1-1	ASSLDVRDRGGTEAF
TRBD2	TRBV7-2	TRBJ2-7	ACSLVAGVYYEQY
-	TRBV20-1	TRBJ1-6	TMLGPAKDNSPLH
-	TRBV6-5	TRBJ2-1	ASSWSLLERHNEQF
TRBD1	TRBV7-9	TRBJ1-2	ASSTVTGEVDYDYT
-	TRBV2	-	AGSEFIAGGETQY
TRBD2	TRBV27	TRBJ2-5	ASSFRGLAGGPSRETQY
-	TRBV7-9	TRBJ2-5	ASSLGGIEETQY
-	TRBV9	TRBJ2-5	ASSVGGSLETQY
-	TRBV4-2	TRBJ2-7	ASSQEGDLTYEQY
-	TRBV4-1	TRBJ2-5	ASSLAVRETQY
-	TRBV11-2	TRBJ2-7	ASSLISGRGREQY
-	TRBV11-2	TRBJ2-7	ASSPNPTYREQY
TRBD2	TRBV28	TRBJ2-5	ASSRAGGSWETQY
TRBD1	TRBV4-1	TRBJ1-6	ASSHPGTGGRPLH
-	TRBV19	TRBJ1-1	ASSIGPGEAF
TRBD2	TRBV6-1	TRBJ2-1	ASSELGSGSYNEQF
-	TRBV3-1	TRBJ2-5	ASRIRGGETQY
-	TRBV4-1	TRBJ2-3	ASSQDFHDTDTQY
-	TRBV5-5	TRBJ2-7	ASSLEGNVLLAYEQY
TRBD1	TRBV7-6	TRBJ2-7	ASRAGDRGALGYEQY
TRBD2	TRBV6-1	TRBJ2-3	ASSGLSGMPSTDTQY
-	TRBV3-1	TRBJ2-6	ASSQGRAGANVLT
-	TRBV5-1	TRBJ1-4	ASSFGGTPTNEKLF
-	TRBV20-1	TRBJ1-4	SARKHESEKLF
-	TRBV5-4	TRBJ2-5	ASSQGPSLGETQY
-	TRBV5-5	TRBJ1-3	ASSTGRITGNTIY
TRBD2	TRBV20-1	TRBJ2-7	SVNSRTRGIEQY
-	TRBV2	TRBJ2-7	ASIWDLSPYEQY
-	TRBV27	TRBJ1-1	ASSLKGGLEGRTEAF
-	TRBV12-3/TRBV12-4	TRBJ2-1	ASSLTGSSWNEQF
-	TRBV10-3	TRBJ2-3	AHQGPDPADTQY
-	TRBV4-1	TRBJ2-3	ASSHPSPDTQY
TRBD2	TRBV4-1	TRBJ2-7	ASSPLERGSSYGQY
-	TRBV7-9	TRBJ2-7	ASSLEFGPYEQY
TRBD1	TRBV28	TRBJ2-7	ASSPDRAAYEQY
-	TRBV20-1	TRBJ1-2	SVNVRESYGYT
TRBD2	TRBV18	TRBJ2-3	ASSPQASGADTQY
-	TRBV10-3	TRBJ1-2	AISVDSNNYGYT
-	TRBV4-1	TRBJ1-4	ASSQGSYGKRVGKLF
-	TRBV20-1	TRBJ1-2	SARAGTAYGYT
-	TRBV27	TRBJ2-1	ASSSLLGSYNEQF